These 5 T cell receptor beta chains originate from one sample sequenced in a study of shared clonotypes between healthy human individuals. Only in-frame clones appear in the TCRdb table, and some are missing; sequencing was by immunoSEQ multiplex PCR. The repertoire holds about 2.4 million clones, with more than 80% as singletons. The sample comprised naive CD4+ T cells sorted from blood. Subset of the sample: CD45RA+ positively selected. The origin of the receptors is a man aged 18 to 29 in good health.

CDR3 sequence reads: CASSEREQGRTEAFF. The CDR3 nucleotides read TGTGCCAGCAGCGAAAGAGAGCAGGGGAGAACTGAAGCTTTCTTT. The V gene is TRBV4-2, the J gene TRBJ1-1; D might be TRBD1 (6 bases). Trimming pared 5 bases from V and 5 bases from J, leaving 18 bases between. Germline V gene sequence: CDR1 LGHNA, CDR2 YNFKEQ. This CDR3 contains 15 residues.

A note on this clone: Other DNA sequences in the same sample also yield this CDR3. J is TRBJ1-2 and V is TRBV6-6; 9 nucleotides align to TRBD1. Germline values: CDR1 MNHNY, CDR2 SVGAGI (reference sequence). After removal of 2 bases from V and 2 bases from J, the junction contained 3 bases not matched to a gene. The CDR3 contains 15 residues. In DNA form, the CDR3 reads TGTGCCAGCAGTTACCCGGGACAGGGAAACTATGGCTACACCTTC. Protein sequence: CASSYPGQGNYGYTF.

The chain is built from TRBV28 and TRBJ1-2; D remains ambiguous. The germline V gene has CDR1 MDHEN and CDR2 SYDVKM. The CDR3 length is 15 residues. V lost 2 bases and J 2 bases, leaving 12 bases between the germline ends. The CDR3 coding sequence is TGTGCCAGCAGTTTAAGAGCTCTCCCAAACTATGGCTACACCTTC. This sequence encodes CASSLRALPNYGYTF.

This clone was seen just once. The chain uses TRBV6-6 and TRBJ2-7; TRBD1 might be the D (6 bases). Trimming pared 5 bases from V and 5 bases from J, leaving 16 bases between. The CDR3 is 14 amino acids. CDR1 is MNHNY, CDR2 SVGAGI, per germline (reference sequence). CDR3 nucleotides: TGTGCCAGCAGTATCAGGGCAGGGGCGGACGAGCAGTACTTC. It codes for CASSIRAGADEQYF.

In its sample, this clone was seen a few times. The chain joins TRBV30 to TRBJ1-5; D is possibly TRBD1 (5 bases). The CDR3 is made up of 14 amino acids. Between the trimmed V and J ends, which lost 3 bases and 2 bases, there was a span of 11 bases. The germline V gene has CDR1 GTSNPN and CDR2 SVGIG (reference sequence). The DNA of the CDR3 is TGTGCCTGGAGCGGTCAGGGTCGCAATCAGCCCCAGCATTTT. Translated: CAWSGQGRNQPQHF.